This T cell receptor (beta chain) is drawn from a study of T cells after yellow fever vaccination. General study points: Subsequent booster samples again held most clones from primary vaccination (more than 95% CD4, just under 90% CD8). Across the CD4 and CD8 compartments, a small share of clonotypes was present in both. Peaking faster, on day 5 versus 15, the secondary response was nonetheless weaker.

This CDR3 region has 15 residues. V lost 0 bases and J 3 bases, leaving 9 bases between the germline ends. Germline assignment: CDR1 MNHEY and CDR2 SVGAGI. The study made its TCR cDNA through 5'RACE template switching. That step introduced a universal primer site along with UMIs. TCRdb independently ran MiXCR on the 5' RACE reads; one entry per CDR3 protein. The sample shows some 350,000 distinct CDR3 sequences, 6.2% of them seen only once. This clonotype was counted a few times. Antigen: not known. The sequencing here drew on PBMCs, taken 5 days after the yellow fever booster vaccination. This chain uses TRBV6-5 with TRBJ1-5; D is ambiguous. The clonotype originates from a man aged 25 to 40 who received the YFV17D yellow fever vaccine. The CDR3, as DNA: TGTGCCAGCAGTTACTCGTGGCGGCTCAATCAGCCCCAGCATTTT. Translating it yields CASSYSWRLNQPQHF.